Each of the 16 T cell receptor beta chains below was sequenced from the same sample in a study of T cells in Graves' hyperthyroidism and ophthalmopathy. Using RNA transcripts as the source, TCR beta CDR3 regions were amplified. With the HTBI primer set, the TCR CDR3 went through a first round of RT-PCR. TCRdb re-analysed the multiplex PCR reads in MiXCR, keeping a single row per CDR3 protein. The sample holds around 290,000 distinct CDR3 sequences; around 15% are singletons and the top ten take approximately 57%. Sequenced sample: blood. These TCRs come from a woman aged 60-75 years with Graves' ophthalmopathy.

J is TRBJ2-2 and V is TRBV19; 7 nucleotides line up with TRBD2. CDR3 size: 15 residues. Germline values: CDR1 LNHDA, CDR2 SQIVND (reference sequence). The J segment lost 6 bases and the V segment lost 3 bases, leaving 7 bases of the junction unmatched. The CDR3 is CASSISGGDPGELFF. CDR3 nucleotide sequence: TGTGCCAGTAGTATTTCTGGGGGGGATCCCGGGGAGCTGTTTTTT.

This clonotype was counted many times. This chain joins TRBV20-1 and TRBJ1-5; no clear D gene. CDR3 length: 15 amino acids. V was cut by 0 bases and J by 0 bases, with 9 bases left in between. Germline loops: CDR1 DFQATT, CDR2 SNEGSKA (reference sequence). The CDR3 reads CSARDLMDSNQPQHF. Here the CDR3 DNA reads TGCAGTGCTAGAGATCTTATGGATAGCAATCAGCCCCAGCATTTT.

This clonotype has at least ten counts. Here the CDR3 reads CASSVGQTKGEQYF. CDR3 nucleotide sequence: TGTGCCAGCAGCGTGGGACAGACGAAGGGCGAGCAGTACTTC. This chain uses TRBV5-6 with TRBJ2-7, with 7 bases aligning to TRBD1. From germline, CDR1 is SGHDT and CDR2 YYEEEE. The V segment lost 4 bases and the J segment 6 bases; nucleotides outside the gene matches: 10. The CDR3 runs 14 residues.

This clonotype turned up a few times. The chain employs TRBV27 and TRBJ1-1; D is uncertain. The CDR3 has 14 residues. Looked up from germline, CDR1 is MNHEY and CDR2 is SMNVEV (reference sequence). V was pared by 3 bases and J by 0 bases, with 8 bases between. CDR3: CASSFDIMNTEAFF. In nucleotides, the CDR3 is TGTGCCAGCAGTTTCGATATCATGAACACTGAAGCTTTCTTT.

CDR3 DNA sequence: TGTGCCAGCAGCCCACGGACAAAGATAGGCGAGCAGTACTTC. This codes for CASSPRTKIGEQYF. The chain couples TRBV7-8 to TRBJ2-7; possibly TRBD1 for D (5 bases). Germline V lookup: CDR1 SGHVS, CDR2 FQNEAQ. The ends were cut back, 5 bases at V and 6 bases at J, with 17 bases in the middle. The CDR3 covers 14 residues. Filled out from reference TRBV7-8 and TRBJ2-7, the complete variable domain reads GAGVSQSPRYKVAKRGQDVALRCDPISGHVSLFWYQQALGQGPEFLTYFQNEAQLDKSGLPSDRFFAERPEGSVSTLKIQRTQQEDSAVYLCASSPRTKIGEQYFGPGTRLTVT.

This clonotype was picked up a small number of times. V gene TRBV4-1 combines with J gene TRBJ1-5, with D perhaps matching TRBD1 (6 bases). Germline-derived CDR1 and CDR2 are MGHRA and YSYEKL. This CDR3 has 17 residues. With 1 base removed from V and 4 bases from J, the gap between germline ends came to 17 bases. CDR3 loop: CASSQVPGARGNQPQHF. Written as DNA, the CDR3 is TGCGCCAGCAGCCAAGTCCCAGGGGCACGGGGGAATCAGCCCCAGCATTTT.

The CDR3 loop reads CASSLTGPDSPGGELFF. The CDR3 DNA reads as TGTGCCAGCAGCTTGACAGGGCCCGACTCGCCGGGCGGGGAGCTGTTTTTT. The V gene is TRBV7-9, the J gene TRBJ2-2; 7 positions match TRBD1. The germline V gene encodes CDR1 SEHNR and CDR2 FQNEAQ (reference sequence). V shed 3 bases, J shed 7 bases, and the junction held 14 bases outside the gene matches. This CDR3 spans 17 amino acids.

There are many counts of this clonotype. The rearrangement links TRBV18 to TRBJ2-3, with a tentative D call TRBD2 (5 bases). The CDR3 consists of 13 residues. V was shortened by 3 bases and J by 6 bases, with 10 bases between the two germline ends. Germline V gene sequence: CDR1 KGHSH, CDR2 LQKENI. CDR3 nucleotides: TGTGCCAGCTCACCGGCTAGAGGGGATACGCAGTATTTT. Its translation is CASSPARGDTQYF.

This clonotype appeared a few times. The J gene is TRBJ2-1, the V gene TRBV12-5; no definite D call. CDR1 is LGHNT, CDR2 FRNRAP, per germline. Trimming left V 6 bases short and J 12 bases short, with 15 bases between. The CDR3 spans 12 residues. CDR3 in DNA: TGTGCTAGTGGGGTCCGCGTTGGAAGGCAGTTCTTC. This translates into CASGVRVGRQFF.

This clonotype was seen a handful of times. The rearrangement links TRBV6-1 to TRBJ2-2; 9 bases agree with TRBD2. There are 16 residues in the CDR3. CDR1 and CDR2 from the germline V gene are MNHNS and SASEGT. The V segment lost 6 bases and the J segment 3 bases; nucleotides outside the gene matches: 8. The CDR3 sequence: CASSKISGGDTGELFF. DNA for the CDR3: TGTGCCAGCAGCAAAATTAGCGGGGGCGACACCGGGGAGCTGTTTTTT.

Ten or more counts support this clonotype. The chain uses TRBV30 and TRBJ2-5, with 7 bases matching TRBD1. With 0 bases clipped from V and 4 bases from J, the junction kept 8 bases outside the gene matches. Per the germline V gene, CDR1 is GTSNPN and CDR2 is SVGIG (reference sequence). The CDR3 is made up of 15 amino acids. CDR3 DNA sequence: TGTGCCTGGAGTGTACAGGGGAGTAGGGGAGAGACCCAGTACTTC. It yields the protein CAWSVQGSRGETQYF.

This clonotype appeared many times. The chain recombines TRBV28 with TRBJ2-7; maybe TRBD1 (5 bases). V dropped 3 bases and J dropped 2 bases, with 17 bases sitting between them. The CDR3 has 16 residues. Looked up from germline, CDR1 is MDHEN and CDR2 is SYDVKM. The CDR3 sequence is CASSFPWHRPTYEQYF. The DNA for the CDR3 is TGTGCCAGCAGTTTCCCATGGCACAGGCCGACCTACGAGCAGTACTTC.

This clonotype was counted ten times or more. This rearrangement joins TRBV11-2 to TRBJ1-1; no firm D call. There are 14 residues in the CDR3. V shed 1 base and J shed 1 base, with 7 bases lying between them. Germline loops: CDR1 SGHAT, CDR2 FQNNGV. Here the CDR3 reads CASSLGQKNTEAFF. The CDR3 DNA is TGTGCCAGCAGCTTAGGCCAGAAGAACACTGAAGCTTTCTTT.

V usage is TRBV6-1 and J usage is TRBJ1-5; maybe TRBD1 (5 bases). Trimming shortened V by 6 bases and J by 2 bases, and 14 bases separated the two germline ends. CDR1 and CDR2 from the germline V gene are MNHNS and SASEGT. The CDR3 runs to 15 residues. CDR3 DNA sequence: TGTGCCAGCAGGGGGGGGGGTCGGGGCAATCAGCCCCAGCATTTT. Translated: CASRGGGRGNQPQHF.

This clonotype came up many times. The chain carries TRBV28 and TRBJ2-5; D gene ambiguous. The CDR3 has 12 amino acids. Germline-derived CDR1 and CDR2 are MDHEN and SYDVKM. Trimming took 8 bases from V and 5 from J, leaving 12 bases between them. The CDR3 spells CASSSPEETQYF. The DNA of the CDR3 is TGTGCCAGCTCCTCTCCGGAGGAGACCCAGTACTTC.

This clonotype was found a few times. The chain couples TRBV5-1 to TRBJ2-3, with 11 bases that match TRBD2. J gave up 5 bases and V 3 bases, and 5 bases lay outside the gene matches. Germline V gene sequence: CDR1 SGHRS, CDR2 YFSETQ. This CDR3 region has 15 residues. The CDR3 DNA sequence: TGCGCCAGCAGCTATACTAGCGGGAGCGGAGATACGCAGTATTTT. As protein: CASSYTSGSGDTQYF.